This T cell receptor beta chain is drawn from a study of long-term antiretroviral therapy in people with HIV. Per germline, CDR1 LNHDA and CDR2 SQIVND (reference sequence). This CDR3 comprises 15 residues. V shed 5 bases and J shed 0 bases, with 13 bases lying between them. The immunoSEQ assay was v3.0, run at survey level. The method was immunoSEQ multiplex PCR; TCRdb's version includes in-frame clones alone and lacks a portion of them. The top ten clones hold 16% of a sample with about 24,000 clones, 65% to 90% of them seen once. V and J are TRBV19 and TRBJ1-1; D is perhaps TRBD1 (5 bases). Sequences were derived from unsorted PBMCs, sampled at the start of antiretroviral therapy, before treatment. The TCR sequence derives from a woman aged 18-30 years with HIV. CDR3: CASSVPGRMNTEAFF. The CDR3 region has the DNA TGTGCCAGTAGTGTACCGGGACGGATGAACACTGAAGCTTTCTTT.